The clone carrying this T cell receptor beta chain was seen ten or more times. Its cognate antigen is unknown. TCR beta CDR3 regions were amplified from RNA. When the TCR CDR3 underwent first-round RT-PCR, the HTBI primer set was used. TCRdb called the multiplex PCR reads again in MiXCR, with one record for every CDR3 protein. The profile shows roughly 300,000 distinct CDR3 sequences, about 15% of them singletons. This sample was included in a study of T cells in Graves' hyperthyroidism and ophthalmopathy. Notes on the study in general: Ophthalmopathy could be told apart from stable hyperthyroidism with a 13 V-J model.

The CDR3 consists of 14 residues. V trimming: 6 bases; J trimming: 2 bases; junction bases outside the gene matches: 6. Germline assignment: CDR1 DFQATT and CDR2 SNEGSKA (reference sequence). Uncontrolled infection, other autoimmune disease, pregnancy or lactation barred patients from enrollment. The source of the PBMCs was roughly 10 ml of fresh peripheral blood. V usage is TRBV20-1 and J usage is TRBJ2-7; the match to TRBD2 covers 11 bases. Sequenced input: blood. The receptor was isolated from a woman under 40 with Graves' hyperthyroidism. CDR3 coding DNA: TGCAGTGCCCTGGGGACTAGCGGCACCTACGAGCAGTACTTC. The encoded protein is CSALGTSGTYEQYF.